The 27 T cell receptor beta chains below come from one sample, sequenced in a study of T cells in Graves' hyperthyroidism and ophthalmopathy. Amplified TCR beta CDR3 regions came from RNA transcripts. The TCR CDR3 was amplified in a first-round RT-PCR using the HTBI primer set. TCRdb reprocessed the multiplex PCR reads via MiXCR and lists one record per CDR3 protein. The sample records about 560,000 distinct CDR3 sequences, over 15% being singletons. Sequencing was performed on blood. The receptors stem from a woman younger than 35 with Graves' hyperthyroidism.

In this sample, this clonotype turned up many times. V is TRBV12-3 or TRBV12-4 and J is TRBJ2-1; 7 positions match TRBD2. V shed 6 bases, J shed 3 bases, and the junction held 11 bases outside the gene matches. CDR3 length: 16 amino acids. Here the CDR3 reads CASRRERGNFYNEQFF. The CDR3 DNA reads as TGTGCCAGCAGGAGGGAGCGGGGCAACTTCTACAATGAGCAGTTCTTC.

This clonotype was detected many times. This sequence joins TRBV28 and TRBJ1-2; weak D call: TRBD1 (5 bases). The CDR3 runs to 14 residues. Germline-derived CDR1 and CDR2 are MDHEN and SYDVKM. V was shortened by 2 bases and J by 3 bases, with 10 bases between the two germline ends. CDR3 DNA sequence: TGTGCCAGCAGTTTAGGCAGGGTATACTATGGCTACACCTTC. Its protein is CASSLGRVYYGYTF.

This clonotype was counted many times. The chain uses TRBV2 and TRBJ2-1, with 8 bases that match TRBD1. Germline V lookup: CDR1 SNHLY, CDR2 FYNNEI. The CDR3 contains 12 residues. V dropped 7 bases and J dropped 7; count of bases not matched to a gene: 3. This chain's CDR3 is CASTGQGNEQFF. In DNA form, the CDR3 reads TGTGCCAGCACCGGACAGGGAAATGAGCAGTTCTTC.

V usage is TRBV5-5 and J usage is TRBJ2-1, with D unclear. This CDR3 contains 13 residues. V was trimmed by 2 bases and J by 10 bases, leaving 13 bases between them. CDR1 and CDR2 (germline): SGHKS, YYEKEE (reference sequence). The DNA of the CDR3 is TGTGCCAGCAGCTTTTTTTTAGGGAACGAGCAGTTCTTC. Residues: CASSFFLGNEQFF.

This clonotype has at least ten counts. This chain connects TRBV3-1 to TRBJ2-1, with 7 bases lining up with TRBD2. V shed 1 base, J shed 6 bases, and the junction held 3 bases outside the gene matches. The CDR3 is made up of 14 amino acids. Germline CDR1 is LGHDT and CDR2 is YNNKEL (reference sequence). The CDR3 DNA sequence: TGTGCCAGCAGCCAAGGTCCGGGGGGCAATGAGCAGTTCTTC. Translated, it gives CASSQGPGGNEQFF.

The chain combines TRBV9 with TRBJ1-2; D perhaps matches TRBD1 (6 bases). This CDR3 contains 14 residues. The germline V gene encodes CDR1 SGDLS and CDR2 YYNGEE. V dropped 0 bases and J dropped 5 bases, with 11 bases sitting between them. CDR3 bases: TGTGCCAGCAGCGTAGGAGGGGGGGGTTATGGCTACACCTTC. It translates to CASSVGGGGYGYTF.

This clonotype was observed a handful of times. CDR3 coding DNA: TGTGCCAGCAGCTTTCTCCAGCGAACCGGGGAGCTGTTTTTT. It yields the protein CASSFLQRTGELFF. This chain uses TRBV11-3 with TRBJ2-2; no definite D call. Trimming removed 3 bases from V and 5 bases from J, with 10 bases in between. Germline V gene data show CDR1 as SGHNT and CDR2 as YENEEA. This CDR3 region has 14 residues.

This clonotype was found many times. The V and J genes are TRBV28 and TRBJ2-7; D possibly corresponds to TRBD2 (6 bases). Germline assignment: CDR1 MDHEN and CDR2 SYDVKM. V gave up 2 bases and J gave up 4 bases, with 9 bases separating them. This CDR3 comprises 13 residues. Written as DNA, the CDR3 is TGTGCCAGCAGTTTAGCGGGATGGTACGAGCAGTACTTC. Residues: CASSLAGWYEQYF.

Ten or more counts support this clonotype. The rearrangement joins TRBV12-3 or TRBV12-4 to TRBJ2-7, with D tentatively TRBD2 (6 bases). The V end lost 3 bases, the J end lost 1 base, and 19 bases lay between the germline ends. This CDR3 comprises 17 residues. The CDR3 DNA follows: TGTGCCAGCAGTTTCGACCCTCCACGGACTACTTCCTACGAGCAGTACTTC. Encoded protein: CASSFDPPRTTSYEQYF.

This clonotype was detected ten times or more. The chain uses TRBV4-2 and TRBJ1-5, with 7 bases lining up with TRBD1. The trim removed 4 bases at V and 2 bases at J, leaving 11 bases unmatched. Germline V lookup: CDR1 LGHNA, CDR2 YNFKEQ. The CDR3 consists of 17 residues. The CDR3 is CASSRLINRGGNQPQHF. In DNA, the CDR3 is TGTGCCAGCAGCCGCCTGATTAACAGGGGCGGCAATCAGCCCCAGCATTTT.

CDR3 residues: CASSTGQGRGELFF. CDR3 nucleotide sequence: TGTGCCAGCAGCACCGGACAGGGGCGGGGGGAGCTGTTTTTT. J is TRBJ2-2 and V is TRBV6-2 or TRBV6-3; 9 nucleotides agree with TRBD1. The ends lost 6 bases at V and 8 bases at J; junction bases unmatched: 7. The CDR3 covers 14 residues. CDR1 MNHEY and CDR2 SVGEGT come from the germline V gene.

This clonotype was detected many times. The chain uses TRBV27 and TRBJ2-5; D may be TRBD2 (6 bases). The CDR3 loop spans 14 amino acids. Trimming stripped 4 bases from V and 0 bases from J, with 9 bases between. The germline gives CDR1 MNHEY, CDR2 SMNVEV (reference sequence). CDR3: CASSWRVDQETQYF. CDR3 in DNA: TGTGCCAGCAGTTGGAGGGTGGACCAAGAGACCCAGTACTTC.

This clonotype was recorded a few times. The J gene is TRBJ2-2, the V gene TRBV7-6; possibly TRBD1 or TRBD2 for D (5 bases each). Germline V gene lookup returns CDR1 SGHVS and CDR2 FNYEAQ. Deletions cut 4 bases from V and 6 bases from J, with 18 bases between. This CDR3 is built from 16 residues. The CDR3 loop reads CASSSGLGSWAGELFF. CDR3 nucleotide sequence: TGTGCCAGCAGCTCGGGGCTGGGCTCCTGGGCCGGGGAGCTGTTTTTT. Supplemented by reference TRBV7-6 and TRBJ2-2, the full variable domain reads GAGVSQSPRYKVTKRGQDVALRCDPISGHVSLYWYRQALGQGPEFLTYFNYEAQQDKSGLPNDRFSAERPEGSISTLTIQRTEQRDSAMYRCASSSGLGSWAGELFFGEGSRLTVL.

This clonotype was detected ten times or more. The V gene is TRBV15, the J gene TRBJ1-1, with D unresolved. The CDR3 is 13 amino acids. Trimming pared 1 base from V and 1 base from J, leaving 4 bases between. The germline CDR1 and CDR2 sequences are LNHNV and YYDKDF (reference sequence). The CDR3 loop is CATSRGENTEAFF. CDR3 DNA: TGTGCCACCAGCAGAGGTGAGAACACTGAAGCTTTCTTT.

In its sample, this clonotype was seen many times. The rearrangement joins TRBV5-1 to TRBJ2-7; D may be TRBD1 (5 bases). Germline CDR1 reads SGHRS; CDR2 reads YFSETQ. V lost 5 bases, J lost 6 bases, and 12 bases lay in between. The CDR3 runs to 12 residues. The CDR3 sequence is CASRAGIGEQYF. For the CDR3, the DNA is TGCGCCAGCAGGGCAGGGATAGGCGAGCAGTACTTC.

This clonotype was detected many times. The genes are TRBV20-1 and TRBJ1-5, with D hard to call. Trimming cost V 0 bases and J 2 bases, with 11 bases left between them. The CDR3 loop spans 15 amino acids. Germline V CDR1 and CDR2: DFQATT, SNEGSKA (reference sequence). The CDR3 loop reads CSARDQDWGNQPQHF. As DNA, the CDR3 is TGCAGTGCTAGAGATCAGGACTGGGGCAATCAGCCCCAGCATTTT.

This clonotype was recorded many times. J is TRBJ2-3 and V is TRBV6-5; 7 bases match TRBD2. This CDR3 is built from 16 residues. The germline CDR1 and CDR2 sequences are MNHEY and SVGAGI. V shed 2 bases and J 5 bases; nucleotides not matched to a gene: 10. CDR3 bases: TGTGCCAGCAGTTACCTCGGGAGGACCGAGGGAGATACGCAGTATTTT. This sequence encodes CASSYLGRTEGDTQYF.

This clonotype was recorded a few times. The chain recombines TRBV2 with TRBJ2-5; D gene ambiguous. The germline V gene encodes CDR1 SNHLY and CDR2 FYNNEI. This CDR3 is 11 amino acids long. V lost 5 bases, J lost 6 bases, and 7 bases lay in between. DNA of the CDR3: TGTGCCAGCAGTTTCCGACAGACCCAGTACTTC. It is translated as CASSFRQTQYF.

This clonotype was counted only a few times. V and J are TRBV6-1 and TRBJ2-5; D might be TRBD1 (6 bases). The CDR3 length is 16 residues. From germline, CDR1 is MNHNS and CDR2 SASEGT. V lost 5 bases and J lost 5, with 21 bases in between. CDR3 nucleotides: TGTGCCAGCAGTTCCCCGGGCAGGGGAAGTCGGGAGACCCAGTACTTC. This sequence encodes CASSSPGRGSRETQYF.

The chain employs TRBV5-4 and TRBJ2-5; D gene unclear. Germline V CDR1 and CDR2: SGHNT, YYREEE (reference sequence). The CDR3 runs 13 residues. The V gene lost 2 bases and the J gene lost 3 bases, with 8 bases spanning the gap. The DNA of the CDR3 is TGTGCCAGCAGCTTCGACCTTAAAGAGACCCAGTACTTC. Translated: CASSFDLKETQYF.

The V gene is TRBV20-1, the J gene TRBJ2-5; the D gene is possibly TRBD1 (6 bases). Germline lookup yields CDR1 DFQATT and CDR2 SNEGSKA (reference sequence). The CDR3 length is 15 residues. Trimming removed 0 bases at V and 7 bases at J, with 18 bases between. The DNA for the CDR3 is TGCAGTGCTAGAGAATTCCGGGACACCAAAGGGACCCAGTACTTC. Translated, it gives CSAREFRDTKGTQYF.

The sample holds many counts of this clonotype. The chain uses TRBV12-5 and TRBJ1-1; D is undetermined. Per the germline V gene, CDR1 is LGHNT and CDR2 is FRNRAP. There are 13 residues in the CDR3. V shed 3 bases and J shed 0 bases, with 5 bases lying between them. DNA of the CDR3: TGTGCTAGTGGTTTTAGACTGAACACTGAAGCTTTCTTT. Amino acids: CASGFRLNTEAFF.

This clonotype was detected a few times. This chain uses TRBV2 with TRBJ1-2; D remains ambiguous. CDR1 SNHLY and CDR2 FYNNEI come from the germline V gene. Trimming shortened V by 8 bases and J by 13 bases, and 11 bases separated the two germline ends. The CDR3 has 9 residues. This CDR3 reads CASRSPPTF. CDR3 bases: TGTGCCAGCCGAAGCCCCCCCACCTTC. Variable domain in full (rest from reference TRBV2 and TRBJ1-2): EPEVTQTPSHQVTQMGQEVILRCVPISNHLYFYWYRQILGQKVEFLVSFYNNEISEKSEIFDDQFSVERPDGSNFTLKIRSTKLEDSAMYFCASRSPPTFGSGTRLTVV.

This rearrangement joins TRBV18 to TRBJ2-1, with 8 bases fitting TRBD1. Germline CDR1 reads KGHSH; CDR2 reads LQKENI. The CDR3 spans 16 residues. Trimming removed 6 bases from V and 8 bases from J; junction bases left unmatched: 15. The CDR3 DNA follows: TGTGCCAGCTCTCAGGGACAGGTGACTGGGACGGATGAGCAGTTCTTC. Translating gives CASSQGQVTGTDEQFF.

This chain joins TRBV4-3 and TRBJ1-2; a possible D gene is TRBD1 (5 bases). Germline values: CDR1 LGHNA, CDR2 YSLEER. Trimming removed 3 bases from V and 7 bases from J, with 18 bases in between. The length of the CDR3 is 15 residues. In nucleotides, the CDR3 is TGCGCCAGCAGCCACCAGACAGACAACCTTAGTGGCTACACCTTC. Translation gives CASSHQTDNLSGYTF.

As concerns this clonotype: This may stem from a read error, because a much larger clone lies one nucleotide away. This sequence joins TRBV5-6 and TRBJ1-2, with 8 bases that match TRBD1. Per germline, CDR1 SGHDT and CDR2 YYEEEE. The CDR3 totals 15 residues. The CDR3 here is CASSLYPGGRNGCTF. The CDR3 DNA reads TGTGCCAGCAGCTTGTATCCAGGGGGCAGGAATGGCTGCACCTTC.

In this sample, this clonotype turned up many times. The rearrangement links TRBV19 to TRBJ2-6; the D gene could be TRBD1 or TRBD2 (5 bases each). The CDR3 loop spans 14 amino acids. CDR1 is LNHDA, CDR2 SQIVND, per germline (reference sequence). With 11 bases removed from V and 0 bases from J, the gap between germline ends came to 11 bases. CDR3 nucleotide sequence: TGTGCCTGCCGGGGCGGCTCTGGGGCCAACGTCCTGACTTTC. Protein sequence: CACRGGSGANVLTF. Variable domain in full (rest from reference TRBV19 and TRBJ2-6): DGGITQSPKYLFRKEGQNVTLSCEQNLNHDAMYWYRQDPGQGLRLIYYSQIVNDFQKGDIAEGYSVSREKKESFPLTVTSAQKNPTAFYLCACRGGSGANVLTFGAGSRLTVL.